The clone carrying this TCR beta chain was observed a handful of times. Its target is not known. Patients sequenced had flow cytometry evidence of CD8+CD57+ cell expansion. Severe acquired aplastic anemia affected all patients. By the time of blood sampling, patients had still received no therapy. The entry originates in a study of CD8+CD57+ T cells in acquired aplastic anemia. For the study at large: Sorting CD4+ and CD8+ cells gave DNA averaging about 3.1 ug.

Researchers used genomic DNA as the template to profile TCR beta VDJ and CDR3. TCRdb passed the reads through MiXCR, listing each CDR3 protein once. The data contain about 160,000 distinct CDR3 sequences, around 75% of them singletons. Findings and limits, study-wide: A set of about 30 CD8+ CDR3 sequences was shared between patients and controls, and these sequences appeared highly expressed in patients.

The length of the CDR3 is 17 residues. The V and J ends lost 1 base and 3 bases respectively, with 18 bases between them. The germline V gene has CDR1 LGHDT and CDR2 YNNKEL (reference sequence). The rearrangement uses TRBV3-1 and TRBJ1-2; unclear D gene. The TCR comes from a human donor with aplastic anemia. The specimen was sorted CD4+, CD8+, or CD8+CD57+ T cells (not recorded which) from PBMCs. The CDR3 loop reads CASSQVFRFGTDYGYTF. The CDR3 DNA sequence: TGTGCCAGCAGCCAAGTTTTCCGGTTCGGCACAGACTATGGCTACACCTTC.